The present T cell receptor beta chain was sequenced within a study of CD8+ T cells in alopecia areata. The wider study: The drug, oral tofacitinib, was given to treated patients at 5 to 10 mg twice daily.

Study-wide results and limits: Scalp and blood samples kept many expanded lesional clones throughout tofacitinib.

Isolated RNA was reverse transcribed into cDNA used as the sequencing template. Sequenced by immunoSEQ multiplex PCR; TCRdb stores in-frame clones only, minus some. The sample consists of some 150,000 clones, approximately 86% of them appearing once. Notes on this clone: What it binds is unknown.

Described treatment: oral pan-JAK inhibitor, 5-10 mg twice daily. PBMCs served as the source from which CD4+ and CD8+ T cells were sorted. The sample consisted of CD8+ T cells sorted from blood, taken at week 4, from a patient treated with tofacitinib. This TCR was sampled from a human donor with alopecia areata.

The CDR3 region has the DNA TGTGCCAGCAGTTTGGCCAGGCGGAACACCGGGGAGCTGTTTTTT. Its translation: CASSLARRNTGELFF. The chain has TRBV27 and TRBJ2-2, with D unresolved. CDR3 size: 15 residues. V dropped 3 bases and J dropped 1 base, with 9 bases sitting between them. Germline CDR1 and CDR2: MNHEY and SMNVEV (reference sequence).